What follows are 31 T cell receptor beta chains derived from one specimen sequenced in a study of T cells in Graves' hyperthyroidism and ophthalmopathy. The source material, RNA transcripts, was used to amplify TCR beta CDR3 regions. The primer set for the first-round RT-PCR of the TCR CDR3 was HTBI. TCRdb itself ran the multiplex PCR reads through MiXCR, one entry per CDR3 protein. This sample has approximately 490,000 distinct CDR3 sequences; around a fifth occur once, and the top ten carry around 54%. Sequencing was done on a sample of blood. The receptors were gathered from a woman in her 70s with Graves' ophthalmopathy.

This clonotype was detected a few times. The rearrangement links TRBV7-9 to TRBJ2-5; 12 bases are a match to TRBD1. Per germline, CDR1 SEHNR and CDR2 FQNEAQ (reference sequence). The length of the CDR3 is 17 residues. The V and J ends lost 4 bases and 4 bases, in that order; junction bases with no gene match: 10. The CDR3 bases are TGTGCCAGCAGCTCCCAAGGGACAGGGGGCCTGGGAGAGACCCAGTACTTC. This codes for CASSSQGTGGLGETQYF.

This clonotype has a handful of counts. The V gene is TRBV6-6, the J gene TRBJ1-5, with D possibly being TRBD1 (6 bases). The CDR3 runs 18 residues. Germline CDR1 and CDR2: MNHNY and SVGAGI (reference sequence). V was pared by 0 bases and J by 0 bases, with 15 bases between. CDR3 residues: CASSYSALTGHSNQPQHF. CDR3 nucleotides: TGTGCCAGCAGTTACTCGGCCCTGACAGGTCATAGCAATCAGCCCCAGCATTTT.

This chain uses TRBV10-1 with TRBJ2-7; D might be TRBD1 (5 bases). CDR3 length: 13 residues. Germline lookup yields CDR1 WNHNN and CDR2 SYGVQD (reference sequence). Trimming shortened V by 3 bases and J by 7 bases, and 13 bases separated the two germline ends. As DNA, the CDR3 is TGCGCCAGCAGTGACGAAGGGGCAAGGGAGCAGTACTTC. Translating it yields CASSDEGAREQYF.

The V gene is TRBV5-1, the J gene TRBJ2-3; D may be TRBD1 (7 bases). The CDR3 is made up of 15 amino acids. V lost 0 bases and J lost 6, with 14 bases in between. The germline gives CDR1 SGHRS, CDR2 YFSETQ. CDR3 DNA sequence: TGCGCCAGCAGCTTGGGGCCAGGGGGGACGGATACGCAGTATTTT. Amino acid sequence: CASSLGPGGTDTQYF.

This clonotype was observed a few times. J is TRBJ2-6 and V is TRBV30, with no clear D. This CDR3 has 16 residues. Germline CDR1 GTSNPN, CDR2 SVGIG (reference sequence). V was cut by 3 bases and J by 0 bases, with 12 bases left in between. CDR3 nucleotides: TGTGCCTGGAGCCTTGGACGGACCTCTGGGGCCAACGTCCTGACTTTC. Translated, it gives CAWSLGRTSGANVLTF.

The chain couples TRBV29-1 to TRBJ2-1, with 13 bases that match TRBD2. The CDR3 has 16 amino acids. Germline V gene data show CDR1 as SQVTM and CDR2 as ANQGSEA. The V segment lost 2 bases and the J segment 9 bases; nucleotides outside the gene matches: 10. CDR3 amino acids: CSVERGTWTSGSEQFF. In nucleotides, the CDR3 is TGCAGCGTTGAAAGAGGAACGTGGACTAGCGGGAGTGAGCAGTTCTTC.

The chain combines TRBV10-3 with TRBJ1-2, with unresolved D. CDR1 is ENHRY, CDR2 SYGVKD, per germline. V lost 5 bases and J lost 2, with 12 bases in between. The CDR3 runs to 14 residues. For the CDR3, the DNA is TGTGCCATCAGTCAACAGTCCTCGAACTATGGCTACACCTTC. Encoded protein: CAISQQSSNYGYTF.

The gene calls are TRBV5-1 and TRBJ1-1; D possibly corresponds to TRBD1 (5 bases). The CDR3 runs to 13 residues. The germline CDR1 and CDR2 sequences are SGHRS and YFSETQ. The V end was cut by 3 bases, the J end by 5 bases, with 11 bases between. The CDR3 loop is CASSSMRGTEAFF. The DNA for the CDR3 is TGCGCCAGCAGCTCTATGCGGGGGACTGAAGCTTTCTTT. Full variable domain (remainder filled in from reference TRBV5-1 and TRBJ1-1): KAGVTQTPRYLIKTRGQQVTLSCSPISGHRSVSWYQQTPGQGLQFLFEYFSETQRNKGNFPGRFSGRQFSNSRSEMNVSTLELGDSALYLCASSSMRGTEAFFGQGTRLTVV.

This clonotype was seen more than once but under ten times. The rearrangement links TRBV6-2 or TRBV6-3 to TRBJ2-3; D ambiguous. Trimming removed 7 bases from V and 2 bases from J, with 10 bases in between. Germline V gene lookup returns CDR1 MNHEY and CDR2 SVGEGT. This CDR3 region has 13 residues. The CDR3 DNA follows: TGTGCCAGCAACCGGGCCCCCACAGATACGCAGTATTTT. Amino acid sequence: CASNRAPTDTQYF.

The genes are TRBV5-1 and TRBJ2-2; the D gene is possibly TRBD2 (5 bases). The length of the CDR3 is 16 residues. The germline V and J ends were trimmed by 1 base and 4 bases, with 14 bases remaining between them. Germline assignment: CDR1 SGHRS and CDR2 YFSETQ. The DNA of the CDR3 is TGCGCCAGCAGCTTGCGGATAGGGAGCGGCACCGGGGAGCTGTTTTTT. Residues: CASSLRIGSGTGELFF.

The rearrangement links TRBV7-6 to TRBJ2-3; 9 bases are shared with TRBD1. CDR3 length: 17 residues. In germline, CDR1 is SGHVS, CDR2 FNYEAQ. Losses at the gene ends were 1 base for V and 1 base for J; bases not matched to a gene: 6. CDR3 amino acids: CASSLGPGQGRTDTQYF. The CDR3, as DNA: TGTGCCAGCAGCTTAGGACCGGGACAGGGACGCACAGATACGCAGTATTTT.

This clonotype was seen a handful of times. The rearrangement uses TRBV7-9 and TRBJ2-1; 16 nucleotides match TRBD2. Germline CDR1 SEHNR, CDR2 FQNEAQ (reference sequence). The junction had 8 bases not matched to a gene; V was cut back by 8 bases and J by 1 base. The CDR3 has 18 residues. CDR3 region: CASAGLAGGPRSYNEQFF. Written as DNA, the CDR3 is TGTGCCAGCGCGGGACTAGCGGGAGGGCCGAGGTCCTACAATGAGCAGTTCTTC.

V is TRBV20-1 and J is TRBJ2-5, with 11 nucleotides matching TRBD2. Germline assignment: CDR1 DFQATT and CDR2 SNEGSKA (reference sequence). This CDR3 is built from 16 residues. V trimming: 6 bases; J trimming: 7 bases; junction bases outside the gene matches: 16. The CDR3: CSASGGFSGRVGTQYF. CDR3 DNA sequence: TGCAGTGCGAGTGGGGGGTTTAGCGGGAGGGTGGGGACCCAGTACTTC.

CDR3 protein: CASNGLGSPLHF. The CDR3 bases are TGTGCCAGCAATGGATTAGGGTCACCCCTCCACTTT. V gene TRBV6-1 combines with J gene TRBJ1-6; unclear D gene. The germline gives CDR1 MNHNS, CDR2 SASEGT. The CDR3 sequence is 12 residues long. V lost 7 bases to trimming and J lost 10 bases, with 11 bases between them.

This clonotype was counted at least ten times. This chain connects TRBV28 to TRBJ2-5; a possible D gene is TRBD1 (5 bases). The germline V gene encodes CDR1 MDHEN and CDR2 SYDVKM. The CDR3 spans 12 residues. The V end was cut by 8 bases, the J end by 2 bases, with 9 bases between. The chain's CDR3 is CASGARQETQYF. DNA for the CDR3: TGTGCCAGCGGGGCACGTCAAGAGACCCAGTACTTC.

This clonotype was detected many times. The rearrangement links TRBV28 to TRBJ2-2, with 7 bases identical to TRBD2. CDR3 length: 16 residues. CDR1 and CDR2 (germline): MDHEN, SYDVKM. Germline trimming cut 1 base from V and 6 bases from J; bases unmatched to any gene: 8. The CDR3 sequence is CASSLSAARGAGELFF. CDR3 nucleotides: TGTGCCAGCAGTTTATCAGCGGCACGGGGGGCCGGGGAGCTGTTTTTT.

This clonotype was recorded a few times. The genes are TRBV27 and TRBJ2-2; TRBD2 might be the D (5 bases). Per germline, CDR1 MNHEY and CDR2 SMNVEV (reference sequence). The V gene lost 1 base and the J gene lost 2 bases, with 8 bases spanning the gap. This CDR3 contains 15 residues. The CDR3 coding sequence is TGTGCCAGCAGTTTATGGACTTATAACACCGGGGAGCTGTTTTTT. Translated, it gives CASSLWTYNTGELFF.

A few counts support this clonotype. In DNA form, the CDR3 reads TGTGCCAGTGGCCCGTGGGACCCGTTCTATGGCTACACCTTC. Encoded protein: CASGPWDPFYGYTF. The chain combines TRBV28 with TRBJ1-2; TRBD1 might be the D (5 bases). Per the germline V gene, CDR1 is MDHEN and CDR2 is SYDVKM. Trimming left V 9 bases short and J 4 bases short, with 18 bases between. The length of the CDR3 is 14 residues.

This clonotype was seen a handful of times. The chain links TRBV25-1 to TRBJ2-2; possibly TRBD1 for D (5 bases). Germline CDR1 reads MGHDK; CDR2 reads SYGVNS. The CDR3 spans 14 residues. Deletions cut 7 bases from V and 6 bases from J, with 15 bases between. The CDR3 loop reads CASTEAGIAGELFF. DNA for the CDR3: TGTGCCAGCACCGAAGCAGGGATCGCCGGGGAGCTGTTTTTT.

This clonotype turned up a few times. The rearrangement uses TRBV10-3 and TRBJ2-5; maybe TRBD1 (5 bases). The CDR3 totals 14 residues. Germline CDR1 and CDR2: ENHRY and SYGVKD. Trimming pared 5 bases from V and 0 bases from J, leaving 10 bases between. CDR3 sequence: CAISMTAYQETQYF. CDR3 DNA sequence: TGTGCCATCAGTATGACAGCCTACCAAGAGACCCAGTACTTC.

This clonotype has at least ten counts. The chain is built from TRBV28 and TRBJ1-2; 7 nucleotides agree with TRBD1. CDR1 and CDR2 (germline): MDHEN, SYDVKM. V gave up 5 bases and J gave up 7 bases; unmatched junction bases: 7. The CDR3 has 13 amino acids. The CDR3 region is CASSIPQGGGYTF. CDR3 DNA sequence: TGTGCCAGCAGTATACCCCAGGGGGGTGGCTACACCTTC.

This chain links TRBV20-1 with TRBJ1-2; D not resolved. The CDR3 spans 15 residues. Germline V CDR1 and CDR2: DFQATT, SNEGSKA (reference sequence). The V end was cut by 1 base, the J end by 7 bases, with 19 bases between. CDR3 residues: CSARVQYLEWGGYTF. The CDR3 DNA is TGCAGTGCTAGAGTCCAGTACTTAGAATGGGGTGGCTACACCTTC.

This clonotype was seen a handful of times. The V gene is TRBV24-1, the J gene TRBJ2-2; 8 nucleotides align to TRBD1. This CDR3 spans 17 amino acids. From germline, CDR1 is KGHDR and CDR2 SFDVKD. The trim removed 3 bases at V and 4 bases at J, leaving 9 bases unmatched. The CDR3 here is CATSDPGQGRGTGELFF. Written as DNA, the CDR3 is TGTGCCACCAGTGATCCAGGACAGGGACGCGGCACCGGGGAGCTGTTTTTT.

This clonotype was counted a few times. The chain has TRBV12-3 or TRBV12-4 and TRBJ2-7, with 10 bases aligning to TRBD1. After removal of 5 bases from V and 3 bases from J, the junction contained 7 bases not matched to a gene. The CDR3 runs to 15 residues. The CDR3 region has the DNA TGTGCCAGCAGTCGAGACAGGGGGCAGGTCTACGAGCAGTACTTC. This codes for CASSRDRGQVYEQYF.

At least ten counts were recorded for this clonotype. V and J are TRBV20-1 and TRBJ2-7; the D gene could be TRBD1 or TRBD2 (6 bases each). The CDR3 covers 12 residues. The germline gives CDR1 DFQATT, CDR2 SNEGSKA (reference sequence). Trimming removed 6 bases at V and 4 bases at J, with 13 bases between. The CDR3 DNA reads as TGCAGTGCGCGGGACATGGGTTACGAGCAGTACTTC. It codes for CSARDMGYEQYF.

This clonotype occurred a few times. One junction end does not reproduce the germline sequence, and a read error may be involved. The gene calls are TRBV6-1 and TRBJ2-1; D may correspond to TRBD1 or TRBD2 (5 bases each). This CDR3 is 13 amino acids long. Germline-derived CDR1 and CDR2 are MNHNS and SASEGT. CDR3 sequence (DNA): TGTGCTAGCAAATTGTCGGGGCAGCGTGAGCAGTTCTTC. Residues: CASKLSGQREQFF.

The J gene is TRBJ2-3, the V gene TRBV5-1, with TRBD2 matching over 13 bases. V shed 4 bases, J shed 0 bases, and the junction held 11 bases outside the gene matches. The CDR3 has 19 residues. Germline loops: CDR1 SGHRS, CDR2 YFSETQ. CDR3 in amino acids: CASSLRGTSGITSTDTQYF. CDR3 in DNA: TGCGCCAGCAGCCTCAGGGGGACTAGCGGGATAACTAGCACAGATACGCAGTATTTT.

The V gene is TRBV25-1, the J gene TRBJ2-1, with 7 positions matching TRBD2. This CDR3 contains 15 residues. Germline V gene lookup returns CDR1 MGHDK and CDR2 SYGVNS. Trimming took 5 bases from V and 7 from J; bases not matched to a gene: 11. In nucleotides, the CDR3 is TGTGCCAGCAGTACTAGCGACCCCTTTAGAAATGAGCAGTTCTTC. Translation: CASSTSDPFRNEQFF.

The genes are TRBV2 and TRBJ2-2; perhaps TRBD2 as D (5 bases). Trimming pared 6 bases from V and 4 bases from J, leaving 9 bases between. The CDR3 covers 13 residues. Germline V gene data show CDR1 as SNHLY and CDR2 as FYNNEI. CDR3 bases: TGTGCCAGCAGCCGCGGGCCCACCGGGGAGCTGTTTTTT. Encoded protein: CASSRGPTGELFF.

This clonotype was counted between two and nine times. The V gene is TRBV20-1, the J gene TRBJ1-6, with TRBD1 as a possible D gene (6 bases). Germline CDR1 is DFQATT and CDR2 is SNEGSKA (reference sequence). The CDR3 has 17 residues. Trimming left V 0 bases short and J 1 base short, with 13 bases between. The CDR3 loop reads CSARDERGQSYNSPLHF. The CDR3, as DNA: TGCAGTGCTAGAGATGAGCGGGGACAATCCTATAATTCACCCCTCCACTTT.

This clonotype has at least ten counts. The chain uses TRBV3-1 and TRBJ1-1, with D perhaps matching TRBD1 (5 bases). Germline CDR1 is LGHDT and CDR2 is YNNKEL (reference sequence). The ends were cut back, 3 bases at V and 5 bases at J, with 13 bases in the middle. This CDR3 is 14 amino acids long. The CDR3 DNA reads as TGTGCCAGCAGCCAGAGCGGGGCGTGGACTGAAGCTTTCTTT. Translating it yields CASSQSGAWTEAFF.